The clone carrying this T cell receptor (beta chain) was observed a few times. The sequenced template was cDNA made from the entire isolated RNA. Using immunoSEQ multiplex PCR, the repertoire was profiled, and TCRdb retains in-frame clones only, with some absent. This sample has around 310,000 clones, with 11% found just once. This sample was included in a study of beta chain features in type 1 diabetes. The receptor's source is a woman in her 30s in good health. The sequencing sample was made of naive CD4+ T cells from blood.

The CDR3 region is CASSTSPGGPGLNGYTF. The CDR3 nucleotides read TGTGCCAGCAGCACTTCCCCAGGAGGGCCAGGGTTGAATGGCTACACCTTC. This chain uses TRBV7-2 with TRBJ1-2; tentatively, D is TRBD1 (5 bases). Per germline, CDR1 SGHTA and CDR2 FQGNSA. CDR3 size: 17 residues. Trimming left V 5 bases short and J 6 bases short, with 25 bases between. Full variable domain (remainder filled in from reference TRBV7-2 and TRBJ1-2): GAGVSQSPSNKVTEKGKDVELRCDPISGHTALYWYRQSLGQGLEFLIYFQGNSAPDKSGLPSDRFSAERTGGSVSTLTIQRTQQEDSAVYLCASSTSPGGPGLNGYTFGSGTRLTVV.